A single sample gave rise to the 32 T cell receptor beta chains below, sequenced in a study of T cells in tuberculosis. This sample's time point: new active TB diagnosis, blood taken before or within 7 days of starting treatment. Profiling relied on immunoSEQ multiplex PCR, and the TCRdb table lists in-frame clones only, not all of them. This table holds approximately 34,000 clones, approximately 90% found once. Sequencing was performed on PBMCs, taken at tuberculosis diagnosis. The receptors were gathered from an adult with tuberculosis.

The chain carries TRBV5-1 and TRBJ2-2; 9 bases are shared with TRBD1. With V trimmed by 4 bases and J by 6 bases, 7 bases remained unmatched. Germline V gene lookup returns CDR1 SGHRS and CDR2 YFSETQ. The length of the CDR3 is 15 residues. The CDR3 DNA is TGCGCCAGCAGCCCCGGGACAGGGAGTGCCGGGGAGCTGTTTTTT. Encoded protein: CASSPGTGSAGELFF.

This clone was recorded only once. This chain connects TRBV29-1 to TRBJ2-1, with TRBD2 matching over 14 bases. Germline lookup yields CDR1 SQVTM and CDR2 ANQGSEA. The CDR3 is made up of 14 amino acids. J gave up 9 bases and V 6 bases, and 7 bases lay outside the gene matches. The CDR3 nucleotides are TGCAGCGTCGCCAAAGGGACTAGCGGGGGTGAGCAGTTCTTC. Protein product: CSVAKGTSGGEQFF.

V is TRBV9 and J is TRBJ2-3, with 8 bases lining up with TRBD1. Germline V lookup: CDR1 SGDLS, CDR2 YYNGEE. The J segment lost 2 bases and the V segment lost 3 bases, leaving 11 bases of the junction unmatched. The CDR3 loop spans 17 amino acids. The CDR3: CASSDGTGGGVTDTQYF. The CDR3 nucleotides read TGTGCCAGCAGCGATGGGACAGGTGGAGGGGTCACAGATACGCAGTATTTT.

The rearrangement links TRBV5-4 to TRBJ2-4; weak D call: TRBD1 (6 bases). Germline V gene lookup returns CDR1 SGHNT and CDR2 YYREEE (reference sequence). CDR3 length equals 14 residues. V gave up 4 bases and J gave up 1 base, with 9 bases separating them. The CDR3 loop is CASSQDSAKNIQYF. CDR3 coding DNA: TGTGCCAGCAGCCAGGACAGCGCCAAAAACATTCAGTACTTC.

V is TRBV19 and J is TRBJ2-3; 7 bases fit TRBD1. This CDR3 comprises 14 residues. The J segment lost 2 bases and the V segment lost 3 bases, leaving 2 bases of the junction unmatched. Germline CDR1 and CDR2: LNHDA and SQIVND (reference sequence). The CDR3 DNA is TGTGCCAGTAGTATGACAGGGACCACAGATACGCAGTATTTT. Translating gives CASSMTGTTDTQYF.

The gene calls are TRBV21-1 and TRBJ2-7; the table's D gene call, TRBD2, was not cross checked with the DNA. TRBV21-1 is a recognized pseudogene. CDR3 length equals 15 residues. In DNA form, the CDR3 reads TGTGCCAGCAGCCCGGCGGGGGATGTAGCCTACGAGCAGTACGTC. Translated, it gives CASSPAGDVAYEQYV.

V is TRBV30 and J is TRBJ2-2, with 7 positions matching TRBD1. The CDR3 sequence is 14 residues long. V dropped 3 bases and J dropped 6; count of bases not matched to a gene: 7. Germline loops: CDR1 GTSNPN, CDR2 SVGIG (reference sequence). CDR3 protein: CAWRPGGSAGELFF. The CDR3 DNA sequence: TGTGCCTGGAGACCAGGGGGTTCTGCCGGGGAGCTGTTTTTT.

This clone was counted once. In DNA, the CDR3 is TGTGCCAGCAGTCAACAGGGGGCAGGAGAAAAACTGTTTTTT. Protein: CASSQQGAGEKLFF. The chain links TRBV2 to TRBJ1-4, with TRBD1 matching over 9 bases. J was trimmed by 8 bases and V by 5 bases; bases with no gene match: 6. This CDR3 is built from 14 residues. CDR1 SNHLY and CDR2 FYNNEI come from the germline V gene.

This clone was detected only once. The chain has TRBV18 and TRBJ2-1; D is undetermined. V was trimmed by 3 bases and J by 7 bases, leaving 7 bases between them. CDR3 size: 12 residues. Germline V gene data show CDR1 as KGHSH and CDR2 as LQKENI. The CDR3 DNA follows: TGTGCCAGCTCACCTACCGGGAATGAGCAGTTCTTC. Translation: CASSPTGNEQFF.

This clone turned up a few times. This chain joins TRBV28 and TRBJ2-1, with 13 bases aligning to TRBD2. Losses at the gene ends were 8 bases for V and 8 bases for J; bases not matched to a gene: 33. Germline V CDR1 and CDR2: MDHEN, SYDVKM. The CDR3 runs 23 residues. CDR3: CASCLVRSFVVSTSGGAGDEQFF. DNA of the CDR3: TGTGCCAGCTGTCTCGTACGCAGTTTCGTGGTGTCTACTAGCGGGGGGGCTGGGGATGAGCAGTTCTTC.

There are a few counts of this clone. The chain has TRBV5-1 and TRBJ1-2; 8 positions match TRBD1. The CDR3 is 14 amino acids. Germline assignment: CDR1 SGHRS and CDR2 YFSETQ. The trim removed 8 bases at V and 2 bases at J, leaving 8 bases unmatched. The CDR3 loop reads CASRGTGGNYGYTF. CDR3 nucleotide sequence: TGCGCCAGTAGAGGGACAGGTGGCAACTATGGCTACACCTTC.

V usage is TRBV6-1 and J usage is TRBJ2-7, with TRBD2 matching 10 bases. In germline, CDR1 is MNHNS, CDR2 SASEGT. The CDR3 is made up of 15 amino acids. The V segment lost 7 bases and the J segment 2 bases; nucleotides outside the gene matches: 8. This CDR3 is CASTTTSGATYEQYV. The DNA for the CDR3 is TGTGCCAGCACTACAACTAGCGGGGCTACCTACGAGCAGTACGTC.

J is TRBJ1-1 and V is TRBV5-4; 7 bases align to TRBD1. The CDR3 loop spans 14 amino acids. The germline gives CDR1 SGHNT, CDR2 YYREEE (reference sequence). The trim removed 7 bases at V and 7 bases at J, leaving 13 bases unmatched. This CDR3 reads CASGIMGQPVEAFF. The DNA of the CDR3 is TGTGCCAGCGGAATAATGGGACAGCCAGTTGAAGCTTTCTTT.

This chain connects TRBV29-1 to TRBJ2-5, with 7 bases aligning to TRBD1. The germline CDR1 and CDR2 sequences are SQVTM and ANQGSEA. The length of the CDR3 is 16 residues. J lost 3 bases, V lost 0 bases, and 10 bases had no gene match. CDR3 residues: CSVEEPYRGRKETQYF. The CDR3 nucleotides are TGCAGCGTTGAAGAACCCTACAGGGGCAGGAAAGAGACCCAGTACTTC. Full variable domain (remainder filled in from reference TRBV29-1 and TRBJ2-5): SAVISQKPSRDICQRGTSLTIQCQVDSQVTMMFWYRQQPGQSLTLIATANQGSEATYESGFVIDKFPISRPNLTFSTLTVSNMSPEDSSIYLCSVEEPYRGRKETQYFGPGTRLLVL.

The chain combines TRBV5-1 with TRBJ2-7; TRBD2 matches at 7 bases. Germline CDR1 SGHRS, CDR2 YFSETQ. The ends lost 2 bases at V and 0 bases at J; junction bases unmatched: 2. This CDR3 is built from 14 residues. DNA of the CDR3: TGCGCCAGCAGCTTCGGGGGGAGCTCCTACGAGCAGTACGTC. Protein: CASSFGGSSYEQYV.

CDR3 bases: TGTGCCAGCAGCTTATTTCAGCGGGGGAAAGAGACCCAGTACTTC. It yields the protein CASSLFQRGKETQYF. The V and J genes are TRBV5-6 and TRBJ2-5, with 8 positions matching TRBD2. V dropped 2 bases and J dropped 3; count of bases not matched to a gene: 6. Germline lookup yields CDR1 SGHDT and CDR2 YYEEEE. The CDR3 covers 15 residues.

The genes are TRBV28 and TRBJ1-2; no firm D call. The CDR3 is 13 residues long. The V and J ends lost 3 bases and 2 bases respectively, with 7 bases between them. Germline CDR1 MDHEN, CDR2 SYDVKM. The CDR3 sequence: CASSFPGNYGYTF. Written as DNA, the CDR3 is TGTGCCAGCAGTTTCCCGGGGAACTATGGCTACACCTTC.

The gene calls are TRBV2 and TRBJ1-1; 8 positions agree with TRBD1. The CDR3 sequence is 14 residues long. V dropped 6 bases and J dropped 7; count of bases not matched to a gene: 10. CDR1 and CDR2 (germline): SNHLY, FYNNEI. The DNA of the CDR3 is TGTGCCAGCAGATCCGCCGGGACAGGATTTGAAGCTTTCTTT. This translates into CASRSAGTGFEAFF.

This chain links TRBV7-8 with TRBJ2-7; 11 bases fit TRBD1. Losses at the gene ends were 0 bases for V and 9 bases for J; bases not matched to a gene: 10. This CDR3 has 16 residues. Germline V gene lookup returns CDR1 SGHVS and CDR2 FQNEAQ. The CDR3 DNA reads TGTGCCAGCAGCTTAGCGGGGACAGGGGGAACGTCAGGGCAGTACTTC. Its translation is CASSLAGTGGTSGQYF.

This clone has just a few counts. The J gene is TRBJ1-5, the V gene TRBV6-1; 8 nucleotides line up with TRBD1. From germline, CDR1 is MNHNS and CDR2 SASEGT. The CDR3 totals 16 residues. Trimming removed 2 bases from V and 6 bases from J; junction bases left unmatched: 9. The CDR3 here is CASSEKAGQGFQPQHF. The CDR3 DNA is TGTGCCAGCAGTGAAAAGGCAGGACAGGGTTTTCAGCCCCAGCATTTT.

The chain recombines TRBV7-2 with TRBJ1-2; TRBD1 matches at 8 bases. CDR1 and CDR2 from the germline V gene are SGHTA and FQGNSA. The CDR3 loop spans 17 amino acids. J gave up 4 bases and V 2 bases, and 12 bases lay outside the gene matches. CDR3 DNA sequence: TGTGCCAGCAGCTTATCCTCTCGACAGGGGCGGGTCTATGGCTACACCTTC. It encodes CASSLSSRQGRVYGYTF.

This rearrangement joins TRBV9 to TRBJ2-3; no clear D. The germline V and J ends were trimmed by 0 bases and 4 bases, with 3 bases remaining between them. CDR1 is SGDLS and CDR2 is YYNGEE in the germline V gene. The CDR3 spans 12 residues. This CDR3 reads CASSVASDTQYF. The CDR3 nucleotides read TGTGCCAGCAGCGTAGCTTCAGATACGCAGTATTTT.

V usage is TRBV12-5 and J usage is TRBJ2-3; D ambiguous. The CDR3 spans 17 residues. Per the germline V gene, CDR1 is LGHNT and CDR2 is FRNRAP. V lost 0 bases to trimming and J lost 2 bases, with 15 bases between them. The CDR3 here is CASGLVLTDGYTDTQYF. The DNA for the CDR3 is TGTGCTAGTGGTTTGGTACTAACTGACGGGTACACAGATACGCAGTATTTT.

In this sample, this clone turned up a few times. The rearrangement joins TRBV27 to TRBJ1-5, with D hard to call. Trimming left V 4 bases short and J 2 bases short, with 9 bases between. CDR3 length: 14 amino acids. The germline V gene has CDR1 MNHEY and CDR2 SMNVEV (reference sequence). This CDR3 reads CASSWSRGNQPQHF. The DNA of the CDR3 is TGTGCCAGCAGTTGGAGTCGGGGCAATCAGCCCCAGCATTTT.

V usage is TRBV5-1 and J usage is TRBJ1-2, with 9 bases that match TRBD1. Germline CDR1 SGHRS, CDR2 YFSETQ. This CDR3 has 14 residues. The V gene end was trimmed by 3 bases and the J gene end by 7 bases; junction bases not matched to a gene: 7. CDR3 DNA sequence: TGCGCCAGCAGCTCCGGGACAGGGTCGAGTGGCTACACCTTC. Its translation: CASSSGTGSSGYTF.

The chain uses TRBV29-1 and TRBJ1-4; 9 bases line up with TRBD1. This CDR3 region has 13 residues. Germline CDR1 SQVTM, CDR2 ANQGSEA. With 7 bases clipped from V and 7 bases from J, the junction kept 7 bases outside the gene matches. The CDR3 nucleotides read TGCAGCGGTACAGGGGGCTATCGTGAAAAACTGTTTTTT. It translates to CSGTGGYREKLFF. The whole variable domain, remainder taken from reference TRBV29-1 and TRBJ1-4, is SAVISQKPSRDICQRGTSLTIQCQVDSQVTMMFWYRQQPGQSLTLIATANQGSEATYESGFVIDKFPISRPNLTFSTLTVSNMSPEDSSIYLCSGTGGYREKLFFGSGTQLSVL.

The rearrangement joins TRBV15 to TRBJ2-1; tentatively, D is TRBD2 (5 bases). V gave up 0 bases and J gave up 0 bases, with 12 bases separating them. CDR1 is LNHNV and CDR2 is YYDKDF in the germline V gene (reference sequence). The CDR3 has 17 amino acids. CDR3 nucleotide sequence: TGTGCCACCAGCAGAGATCAGGAGGAAAGCTCCTACAATGAGCAGTTCTTC. Its translation is CATSRDQEESSYNEQFF.

This chain links TRBV2 with TRBJ1-2, with D unresolved. V was clipped by 8 bases and J by 4 bases, with 8 bases between them. The CDR3 runs to 11 residues. The germline CDR1 and CDR2 sequences are SNHLY and FYNNEI. For the CDR3, the DNA is TGTGCCAGCGACGAGGGCTATGGCTACACCTTC. It yields the protein CASDEGYGYTF. Looking up the rest from reference TRBV2 and TRBJ1-2 gives the full variable domain: EPEVTQTPSHQVTQMGQEVILRCVPISNHLYFYWYRQILGQKVEFLVSFYNNEISEKSEIFDDQFSVERPDGSNFTLKIRSTKLEDSAMYFCASDEGYGYTFGSGTRLTVV.

This chain links TRBV6-5 with TRBJ2-5, with D possibly matching TRBD2 (6 bases). CDR3 length: 12 amino acids. Trimming cost V 8 bases and J 3 bases, with 10 bases left between them. Germline CDR1 and CDR2: MNHEY and SVGAGI. The CDR3 sequence: CASQTGEETQYF. The CDR3 DNA follows: TGTGCCAGCCAAACGGGGGAAGAGACCCAGTACTTC.

This chain connects TRBV19 to TRBJ2-1; D unclear. CDR3 length equals 12 residues. Trimming took off 5 bases at V and 2 bases at J, with 4 bases between the two ends. Looked up from germline, CDR1 is LNHDA and CDR2 is SQIVND (reference sequence). CDR3 residues: CASSATYNEQFF. Here the CDR3 DNA reads TGTGCCAGTAGTGCGACCTACAATGAGCAGTTCTTC.

V and J are TRBV7-8 and TRBJ1-3, with unresolved D. V was clipped by 5 bases and J by 4 bases, with 18 bases between them. This CDR3 is 16 amino acids long. CDR1 is SGHVS, CDR2 FQNEAQ, per germline. As DNA, the CDR3 is TGTGCCAGCAGCGCCAAGGCGGTTTACGGCGGAAACACCATATATTTT. It specifies CASSAKAVYGGNTIYF.

The chain couples TRBV19 to TRBJ1-1, with D uncertain. CDR1 and CDR2 from the germline V gene are LNHDA and SQIVND (reference sequence). The CDR3 is 16 residues long. Trimming stripped 7 bases from V and 1 base from J, with 19 bases between. The CDR3 region is CASTPGPLGENTEAFF. The CDR3 nucleotides are TGTGCCAGTACTCCCGGGCCGCTGGGAGAGAACACTGAAGCTTTCTTT.